The rows below give T cell receptor beta chains drawn from one sample of a study of blood T cell repertoires in COVID-19. Some clones are missing from TCRdb's copy, which holds only in-frame ones; the method was immunoSEQ multiplex PCR. The repertoire includes some 98,000 clones, approximately 80% of them detected once, and approximately 11% sits in the top ten. The material sequenced was peripheral blood. The receptors come from a man between 65 and 79 years old with active or convalescent COVID-19. The CDR3 runs from the conserved cysteine through the conserved F or W. The D gene is left open where the match is weak. Size is omitted from some rows. Given values are once, few, many or a class for expanded clones.

v_call: TRBV5-1
clone_size: NA
j_call: TRBJ2-5
d_call: NA
cdr3_aa: CASSFNQETQYF
cdr3_nt: TGCGCCAGCAGCTTCAACCAAGAGACCCAGTACTTC

v_call: TRBV7-2
clone_size: once
j_call: TRBJ1-1
d_call: NA
cdr3_aa: CASSLVTGSAFF
cdr3_nt: TGTGCCAGCAGCTTAGTGACGGGGAGTGCTTTCTTT

v_call: TRBV6-2/TRBV6-3
clone_size: NA
j_call: TRBJ1-1
d_call: NA
cdr3_aa: CASSYGPWGLNTEAFF
cdr3_nt: TGTGCCAGCAGTTATGGTCCTTGGGGCTTGAACACTGAAGCTTTCTTT

v_call: TRBV5-1
clone_size: NA
j_call: TRBJ2-2
d_call: NA
cdr3_aa: CASSLETTNTGELFF
cdr3_nt: TGCGCCAGCAGCTTGGAGACAACGAACACCGGGGAGCTGTTTTTT

v_call: TRBV3-1/TRBV3-2
clone_size: NA
j_call: TRBJ2-5
d_call: NA
cdr3_aa: CASSSTSIGQETQYF
cdr3_nt: TGTGCCAGCAGCTCAACTAGCATCGGCCAAGAGACCCAGTACTTC

v_call: TRBV12-5
clone_size: once
j_call: TRBJ1-2
d_call: NA
cdr3_aa: CASGLLWGLDGYTF
cdr3_nt: TGTGCTAGTGGTTTGCTTTGGGGACTAGATGGCTACACCTTC

v_call: TRBV11-3
clone_size: NA
j_call: TRBJ2-5
d_call: TRBD2
cdr3_aa: CASSAGLAGQETQYF
cdr3_nt: TGTGCCAGCAGCGCGGGACTAGCGGGGCAAGAGACCCAGTACTTC

v_call: TRBV25-1
clone_size: NA
j_call: TRBJ2-7
d_call: NA
cdr3_aa: CASSGDTRYEQYF
cdr3_nt: TGTGCCAGCAGTGGGGACACCCGCTACGAGCAGTACTTC

v_call: TRBV7-9
clone_size: NA
j_call: TRBJ2-5
d_call: NA
cdr3_aa: CASSLYPVETQYF
cdr3_nt: TGTGCCAGCAGCTTATATCCAGTGGAGACCCAGTACTTC

v_call: TRBV5-1
clone_size: NA
j_call: TRBJ2-5
d_call: NA
cdr3_aa: CASSEQGQETQYF
cdr3_nt: TGCGCCAGCAGCGAGCAGGGGCAAGAGACCCAGTACTTC

v_call: TRBV5-1
clone_size: NA
j_call: TRBJ2-3
d_call: NA
cdr3_aa: CASSLWGGGRRTTDTQYF
cdr3_nt: TGCGCCAGCAGCTTGTGGGGAGGCGGTAGGCGAACCACAGATACGCAGTATTTT

v_call: TRBV2
clone_size: NA
j_call: TRBJ1-3
d_call: NA
cdr3_aa: CASSAVAGESSGNTIYF
cdr3_nt: TGTGCCAGCAGCGCCGTGGCAGGCGAGAGCTCTGGAAACACCATATATTTT

v_call: TRBV6-5
clone_size: NA
j_call: TRBJ1-2
d_call: TRBD1
cdr3_aa: CASSYRQGPYGYTF
cdr3_nt: TGTGCCAGCAGTTATCGACAGGGCCCCTATGGCTACACCTTC

v_call: TRBV10-3
clone_size: NA
j_call: TRBJ2-7
d_call: NA
cdr3_aa: CAIKGGGAYEQYF
cdr3_nt: TGTGCCATCAAGGGAGGGGGGGCCTACGAGCAGTACTTC

v_call: TRBV5-1
clone_size: NA
j_call: TRBJ2-5
d_call: NA
cdr3_aa: CASSKLSGVQETQYF
cdr3_nt: TGCGCCAGCAGCAAACTCTCAGGGGTCCAAGAGACCCAGTACTTC

v_call: TRBV4-2
clone_size: NA
j_call: TRBJ1-3
d_call: NA
cdr3_aa: CASSQATGNGNTIYF
cdr3_nt: TGTGCCAGCAGCCAGGCCACAGGGAATGGAAACACCATATATTTT

v_call: TRBV5-8
clone_size: few
j_call: TRBJ1-5
d_call: NA
cdr3_aa: CASSPGGVSNQPQHF
cdr3_nt: TGTGCCAGCAGCCCGGGGGGGGTAAGCAATCAGCCCCAGCATTTT

v_call: TRBV19
clone_size: NA
j_call: TRBJ1-5
d_call: NA
cdr3_aa: CASSIVRGGKQPQHF
cdr3_nt: TGTGCCAGTAGTATAGTTCGCGGGGGAAAACAGCCCCAGCATTTT

v_call: TRBV21-1
clone_size: NA
j_call: TRBJ2-1
d_call: NA
cdr3_aa: CASNHRGLKSDEQFF
cdr3_nt: TGTGCCAGCAATCACAGGGGGCTGAAAAGCGATGAGCAGTTCTTC

v_call: TRBV11-3
clone_size: NA
j_call: TRBJ1-4
d_call: NA
cdr3_aa: CASSFLTATNEKLFF
cdr3_nt: TGTGCCAGCAGCTTCTTGACAGCAACTAATGAAAAACTGTTTTTT

v_call: TRBV7-7
clone_size: NA
j_call: TRBJ1-5
d_call: NA
cdr3_aa: CASSAGLRGNQPQHF
cdr3_nt: TGTGCTAGCAGCGCAGGGTTGAGAGGCAATCAGCCCCAGCATTTT

v_call: TRBV6-6
clone_size: NA
j_call: TRBJ2-7
d_call: TRBD1
cdr3_aa: CASSGQGRRQYF
cdr3_nt: TGTGCCAGCAGTGGACAGGGAAGGCGGCAGTACTTC